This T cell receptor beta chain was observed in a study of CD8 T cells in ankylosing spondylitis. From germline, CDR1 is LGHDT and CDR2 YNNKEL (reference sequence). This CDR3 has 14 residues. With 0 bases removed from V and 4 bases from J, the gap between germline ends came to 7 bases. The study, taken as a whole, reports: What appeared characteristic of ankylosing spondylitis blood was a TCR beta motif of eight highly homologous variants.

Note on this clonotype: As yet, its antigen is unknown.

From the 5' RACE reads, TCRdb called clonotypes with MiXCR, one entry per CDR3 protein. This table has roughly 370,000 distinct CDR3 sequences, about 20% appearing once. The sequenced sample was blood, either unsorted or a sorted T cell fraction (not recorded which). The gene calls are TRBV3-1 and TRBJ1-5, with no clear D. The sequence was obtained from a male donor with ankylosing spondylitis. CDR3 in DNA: TGTGCCAGCAGCCAAGATCACGGGAATCAGCCCCAGCATTTT. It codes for CASSQDHGNQPQHF.